Following are 3 T cell receptor beta chains from one sample sequenced in a study of T cells in Graves' hyperthyroidism and ophthalmopathy (dated by TCRdb to about 2019). The library relied on multiplex PCR. Reads for this sample came from an Illumina HiSeq 2000. The TCR beta CDR3 regions were amplified from RNA transcripts. The first round of RT-PCR for the TCR CDR3 was performed with the HTBI primer set and the Qiagen OneStep RT-PCR kit. The raw public reads went through TCRdb reprocessing: fastp at Q25, MiXCR clone calling, in-frame beta chains kept. One record per CDR3 amino acid sequence lists the most common genes and DNA. The sample table shows around 300,000 distinct CDR3 sequences, and about an eighth are seen once. The ten largest make up 7% to 9% of the sample. The specimen sequenced was blood. The receptor set was obtained from a woman in her thirties or forties with Graves' hyperthyroidism.

The chain has TRBV5-5 and TRBJ2-5; 7 bases match TRBD1. The trim removed 6 bases at V and 3 bases at J, leaving 14 bases unmatched. The CDR3 has 16 amino acids. Germline V CDR1 and CDR2: SGHKS, YYEKEE (reference sequence). In nucleotides, the CDR3 is TGTGCCAGCAAACCTAGGGGGCCTGCTCTGGAAGAGACCCAGTACTTC. This gives the protein CASKPRGPALEETQYF.

In its sample, this clonotype was seen many times. V usage is TRBV28 and J usage is TRBJ2-7, with D perhaps TRBD2 (6 bases). CDR1 and CDR2 from the germline V gene are MDHEN and SYDVKM. The CDR3 sequence is 13 residues long. Trimming removed 4 bases from V and 3 bases from J, with 10 bases in between. The CDR3 here is CASSWEAGYEQYF. In DNA, the CDR3 is TGTGCCAGCAGTTGGGAGGCAGGCTACGAGCAGTACTTC.

This clonotype has at least ten counts. The chain uses TRBV7-9 and TRBJ1-5, with 7 bases that match TRBD1. Germline CDR1 and CDR2: SEHNR and FQNEAQ (reference sequence). J was trimmed by 3 bases and V by 5 bases; bases with no gene match: 7. The CDR3 is made up of 15 amino acids. The CDR3 loop is CASSADRDYNQPQHF. The CDR3 DNA reads TGTGCCAGCAGCGCAGACAGGGACTACAATCAGCCCCAGCATTTT.